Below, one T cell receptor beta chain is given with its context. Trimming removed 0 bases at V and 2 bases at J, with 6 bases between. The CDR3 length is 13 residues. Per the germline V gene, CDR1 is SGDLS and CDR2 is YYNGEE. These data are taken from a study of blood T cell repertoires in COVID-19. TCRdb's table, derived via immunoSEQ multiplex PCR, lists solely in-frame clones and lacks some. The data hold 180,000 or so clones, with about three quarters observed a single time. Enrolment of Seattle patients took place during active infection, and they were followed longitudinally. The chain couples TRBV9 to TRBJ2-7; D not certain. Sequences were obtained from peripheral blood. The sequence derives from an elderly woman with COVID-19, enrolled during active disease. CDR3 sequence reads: CASSVDNAYEQYF. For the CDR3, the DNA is TGTGCCAGCAGCGTAGACAACGCCTACGAGCAGTACTTC.